This T cell receptor (beta chain) came from a study of CD8+CD57+ T cells in acquired aplastic anemia. Overall study findings and caveats: Around 29 CD8+ CDR3 sequences were shared between patients and controls.

CDR3 and TCR beta VDJ profiling relied on genomic DNA as the template. TCRdb independently ran MiXCR on the reads; one entry per CDR3 protein. The sample lists 200,000 to 300,000 distinct CDR3 sequences; approximately 79% were seen once. On this clonotype: Its target is not known.

Patients chosen for sequencing had shown CD8+CD57+ cell expansion by flow cytometry. Every one of the patients had aplastic anemia (severe, acquired). CDR1 SEHNR and CDR2 FQNEAQ come from the germline V gene (reference sequence). The CDR3 spans 13 residues. Sequences were obtained from sorted CD4+, CD8+, or CD8+CD57+ T cells (not recorded which) from PBMCs. This TCR came from a human donor with aplastic anemia. The chain has TRBV7-9 and TRBJ2-7; D is unresolved. The CDR3 region is CASRRPTGYEHYV. The CDR3 DNA reads TGTGCCAGCCGCCGCCCTACGGGCTACGAGCACTACGTC.